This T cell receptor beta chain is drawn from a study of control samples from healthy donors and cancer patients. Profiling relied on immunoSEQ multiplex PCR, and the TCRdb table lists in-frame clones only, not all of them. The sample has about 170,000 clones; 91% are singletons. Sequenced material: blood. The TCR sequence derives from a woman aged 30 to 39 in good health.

The CDR3 DNA follows: TGTGCCAGCAGCTTGGATGGTAGCGGGAGGACGCATGAGCAGTTCTTC. Protein: CASSLDGSGRTHEQFF. The V gene is TRBV5-4, the J gene TRBJ2-1, with 10 bases identical to TRBD2. Germline assignment: CDR1 SGHNT and CDR2 YYREEE (reference sequence). This CDR3 is 16 amino acids long. V trimming: 0 bases; J trimming: 8 bases; junction bases outside the gene matches: 8.